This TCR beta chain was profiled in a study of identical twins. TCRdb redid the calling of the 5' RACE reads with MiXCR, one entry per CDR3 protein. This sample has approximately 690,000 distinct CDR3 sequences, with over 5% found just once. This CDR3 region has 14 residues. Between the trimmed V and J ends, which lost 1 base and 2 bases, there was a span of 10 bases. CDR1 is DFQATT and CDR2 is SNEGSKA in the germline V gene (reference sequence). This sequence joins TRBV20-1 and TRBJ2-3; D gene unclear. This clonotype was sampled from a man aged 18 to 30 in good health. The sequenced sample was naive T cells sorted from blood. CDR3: CSARAAHTTDTQYF. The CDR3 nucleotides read TGCAGTGCTAGAGCCGCGCACACCACAGATACGCAGTATTTT.